These 15 T cell receptor beta chains came from one sample sequenced in a study of blood T cell repertoires in COVID-19. TCRdb keeps only in-frame clones here, not all; method: immunoSEQ multiplex PCR. The sample yields roughly 140,000 clones, around four fifths seen once. Sequenced: PBMCs or T cells enriched from blood (not recorded which). The receptors here all came from a woman aged 40 to 50 who had recovered from COVID-19.

As to this clone: Other nucleotide sequences from this sample produce the same CDR3. V and J are TRBV14 and TRBJ1-6; tentatively, D is TRBD1 (5 bases). The germline V gene encodes CDR1 SGHDN and CDR2 FVKESK. This CDR3 region has 14 residues. Trimming stripped 4 bases from V and 6 bases from J, with 10 bases between. The CDR3 spells CASSLGQLNSPLHF. For the CDR3, the DNA is TGTGCCAGCAGCCTCGGACAACTTAATTCACCCCTCCACTTT.

The chain uses TRBV5-1 and TRBJ2-1; maybe TRBD2 (6 bases). The CDR3 consists of 14 residues. The germline gives CDR1 SGHRS, CDR2 YFSETQ. Trimming took 4 bases from V and 4 from J, leaving 12 bases between them. CDR3 in amino acids: CASSLSGEYNEQFF. The CDR3 nucleotides are TGCGCCAGCAGCCTATCGGGAGAGTACAATGAGCAGTTCTTC. Together with reference TRBV5-1 and TRBJ2-1, the CDR3 gives the full variable domain: KAGVTQTPRYLIKTRGQQVTLSCSPISGHRSVSWYQQTPGQGLQFLFEYFSETQRNKGNFPGRFSGRQFSNSRSEMNVSTLELGDSALYLCASSLSGEYNEQFFGPGTRLTVL.

The rearrangement uses TRBV6-5 and TRBJ1-5; possible D gene TRBD1, 5 bases. The length of the CDR3 is 13 residues. The V end lost 6 bases, the J end lost 1 base, and 7 bases lay between the germline ends. Looked up from germline, CDR1 is MNHEY and CDR2 is SVGAGI. CDR3 DNA sequence: TGTGCCAGCAGCCAGGGCAGCAATCAGCCCCAGCATTTT. Its protein is CASSQGSNQPQHF.

The chain carries TRBV2 and TRBJ1-4; possible D gene TRBD1, 5 bases. Germline lookup yields CDR1 SNHLY and CDR2 FYNNEI. This CDR3 has 13 amino acids. V was shortened by 3 bases and J by 5 bases, with 7 bases between the two germline ends. CDR3 nucleotides: TGTGCCAGCAGTGAGTCAGGGAATGAAAAACTGTTTTTT. It encodes CASSESGNEKLFF.

V and J are TRBV27 and TRBJ1-6; TRBD1 might be the D (6 bases). The CDR3 loop spans 16 amino acids. Between the trimmed V and J ends, which lost 8 bases and 6 bases, there was a span of 20 bases. CDR1 MNHEY and CDR2 SMNVEV come from the germline V gene (reference sequence). CDR3 loop: CASWDIGGFGNSPLHF. The CDR3 nucleotides read TGTGCCAGCTGGGACATTGGGGGTTTCGGTAATTCACCCCTCCACTTT.

This chain connects TRBV7-9 to TRBJ2-7; 8 bases fit TRBD2. The CDR3 length is 16 residues. V lost 5 bases and J lost 2; bases outside the gene matches: 11. Germline assignment: CDR1 SEHNR and CDR2 FQNEAQ (reference sequence). DNA of the CDR3: TGTGCCAGCAGCAAACGGACTAGCCGTACCCCCTACGAGCAGTACTTC. Protein product: CASSKRTSRTPYEQYF.

This clone appeared a single time. V usage is TRBV6-4 and J usage is TRBJ1-4; TRBD1 aligns across 7 bases. There are 12 residues in the CDR3. The V gene's germline CDR1 is MRHNA and CDR2 SNTAGT. V shed 10 bases and J 8 bases; nucleotides not matched to a gene: 7. The CDR3 here is CAKQAGGEKLFF. In DNA form, the CDR3 reads TGTGCCAAACAGGCAGGGGGGGAAAAACTGTTTTTT.

The V call is TRBV5-4, the J call TRBJ2-2; 7 nucleotides agree with TRBD1. This CDR3 region has 14 residues. Germline loops: CDR1 SGHNT, CDR2 YYREEE (reference sequence). J gave up 4 bases and V 4 bases, and 4 bases lay outside the gene matches. The CDR3 DNA reads as TGTGCCAGCAGCAGGGACAGTACCACCGGGGAGCTGTTTTTT. Its translation is CASSRDSTTGELFF.

This chain uses TRBV18 with TRBJ1-5; no definite D call. This CDR3 contains 14 residues. The V and J ends lost 2 bases and 5 bases respectively, with 10 bases between them. CDR1 and CDR2 (germline): KGHSH, LQKENI. DNA for the CDR3: TGTGCCAGCTCACCAAATGGGAGGGATCAGCCCCAGCATTTT. This codes for CASSPNGRDQPQHF.

The CDR3 DNA is TGTGCCAGCAGTGAAGGGGGACTAGCGGGGAGCAATGAGCAGTTCTTC. Protein: CASSEGGLAGSNEQFF. The chain joins TRBV25-1 to TRBJ2-1; 13 bases fit TRBD2. Germline CDR1 reads MGHDK; CDR2 reads SYGVNS. The CDR3 runs to 16 residues. V trimming: 2 bases; J trimming: 6 bases; junction bases outside the gene matches: 4. Full variable domain (outside the CDR3, taken from reference TRBV25-1 and TRBJ2-1): EADIYQTPRYLVIGTGKKITLECSQTMGHDKMYWYQQDPGMELHLIHYSYGVNSTEKGDLSSESTVSRIRTEHFPLTLESARPSHTSQYLCASSEGGLAGSNEQFFGPGTRLTVL.

This chain's CDR3 is CASSQEGTGGTEAFF. CDR3 nucleotide sequence: TGTGCCAGCAGCCAAGAAGGGACAGGGGGCACTGAAGCTTTCTTT. The chain is built from TRBV4-2 and TRBJ1-1; 11 bases agree with TRBD1. The CDR3 is 15 amino acids. Trimming removed 0 bases from V and 4 bases from J; junction bases left unmatched: 1. CDR1 and CDR2 from the germline V gene are LGHNA and YNFKEQ.

The V call is TRBV2, the J call TRBJ1-5; D perhaps matches TRBD1 (6 bases). CDR3 length: 15 residues. Trimming removed 5 bases at V and 0 bases at J, with 11 bases between. CDR1 and CDR2 (germline): SNHLY, FYNNEI. The CDR3: CASSRTVNSNQPQHF. Here the CDR3 DNA reads TGTGCCAGCAGTAGGACAGTTAATAGCAATCAGCCCCAGCATTTT.

The V call is TRBV25-1, the J call TRBJ1-1; 7 bases match TRBD1. Germline CDR1 is MGHDK and CDR2 is SYGVNS. The CDR3 is 13 residues long. V was pared by 7 bases and J by 1 base, with 3 bases of the junction left unmatched. CDR3 amino acids: CASTRQGNTEAFF. The CDR3 nucleotides are TGTGCCAGCACCCGACAGGGGAACACTGAAGCTTTCTTT.

V gene TRBV3-1 (or the pseudogene TRBV3-2) combines with J gene TRBJ2-2; 10 positions match TRBD1. The CDR3 consists of 16 residues. J gave up 4 bases and V 4 bases, and 6 bases lay outside the gene matches. Germline-derived CDR1 and CDR2 are LGHDT and YNNKEL (reference sequence). The CDR3: CASSRQGARSTGELFF. The CDR3 DNA sequence: TGTGCCAGCAGCCGACAGGGGGCTCGGAGCACCGGGGAGCTGTTTTTT.

V and J are TRBV29-1 and TRBJ2-1; no reliable D call. This CDR3 comprises 14 residues. V lost 7 bases and J lost 0, with 13 bases in between. CDR1 and CDR2 from the germline V gene are SQVTM and ANQGSEA. The CDR3 reads CSGALSSSYNEQFF. The CDR3 DNA reads TGCAGCGGGGCTTTATCGAGCTCCTACAATGAGCAGTTCTTC.